This T cell receptor (beta chain) was sequenced for a study of cytomegalovirus exposure and HLA in healthy donors. General study results and limits: A list of approximately 150 TCR beta chains associated with cytomegalovirus was given. Later, an analysis found that TCR clusters from the first cohort tended to co-occur in the roughly 110 validation repertoires.

Repertoires were generated with immunoSEQ multiplex PCR, while TCRdb's copy carries only in-frame clones and drops some. The table has around 300,000 clones, about 86% seen once. Concerning this clone itself: Its antigen is unknown.

After removal of 4 bases from V and 3 bases from J, the junction contained 6 bases not matched to a gene. CDR1 and CDR2 (germline): MNHNS, SASEGT. The CDR3 totals 16 residues. The receptor was derived from a woman under 30 in good health and CMV-seronegative. This chain links TRBV6-1 with TRBJ1-2; 12 bases line up with TRBD1. The sequencing sample was made of PBMCs. CDR3 coding DNA: TGTGCCAGCAGTGGACCGGGGACAGGGGGCTACTATGGCTACACCTTC. Translating it yields CASSGPGTGGYYGYTF.